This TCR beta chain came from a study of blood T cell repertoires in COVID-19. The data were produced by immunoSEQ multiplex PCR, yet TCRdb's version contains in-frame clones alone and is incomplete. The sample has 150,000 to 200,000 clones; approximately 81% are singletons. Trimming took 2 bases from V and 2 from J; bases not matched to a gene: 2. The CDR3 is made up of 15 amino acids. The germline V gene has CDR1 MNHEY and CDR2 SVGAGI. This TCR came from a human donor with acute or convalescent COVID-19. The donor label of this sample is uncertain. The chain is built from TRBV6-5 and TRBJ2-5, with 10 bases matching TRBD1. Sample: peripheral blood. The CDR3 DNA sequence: TGTGCCAGCAGTTACGGGACAGGGGATCAAGAGACCCAGTACTTC. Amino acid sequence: CASSYGTGDQETQYF.